The 5 T cell receptor beta chains given below trace back to one sample, sequenced in a study of cytotoxic CD8 clonotypes in ibrutinib-treated CLL. This table comes from immunoSEQ multiplex PCR, and its TCRdb copy is limited to in-frame clones, with some not included. The data contain under 200,000 clones, 81% of them seen just once; the ten biggest clones take up roughly 1.9%. The material sequenced was PBMCs, taken after 12 months of ibrutinib treatment. These receptors were taken from a human donor with chronic lymphocytic leukemia.

This chain links TRBV7-2 with TRBJ1-1, with 8 positions matching TRBD1. CDR3 length: 14 residues. With 3 bases clipped from V and 7 bases from J, the junction kept 7 bases outside the gene matches. Germline V gene data show CDR1 as SGHTA and CDR2 as FQGNSA. CDR3 DNA: TGTGCCAGCAGCTTCCCCCCCAGGGGGCATGAAGCTTTCTTT. Amino acid sequence: CASSFPPRGHEAFF. Supplemented by reference TRBV7-2 and TRBJ1-1, the full variable domain reads GAGVSQSPSNKVTEKGKDVELRCDPISGHTALYWYRQSLGQGLEFLIYFQGNSAPDKSGLPSDRFSAERTGGSVSTLTIQRTQQEDSAVYLCASSFPPRGHEAFFGQGTRLTVV.

The chain recombines TRBV18 with TRBJ1-1; tentative D call: TRBD1 (5 bases). CDR1 and CDR2 (germline): KGHSH, LQKENI. This CDR3 comprises 14 residues. The ends were cut back, 4 bases at V and 4 bases at J, with 13 bases in the middle. This CDR3 reads CASSRRGIGTEAFF. The CDR3 DNA is TGTGCCAGCTCACGCCGGGGCATTGGCACTGAAGCTTTCTTT. Together with reference TRBV18 and TRBJ1-1, the CDR3 gives the full variable domain: NAGVMQNPRHLVRRRGQEARLRCSPMKGHSHVYWYRQLPEEGLKFMVYLQKENIIDESGMPKERFSAEFPKEGPSILRIQQVVRGDSAAYFCASSRRGIGTEAFFGQGTRLTVV.

The J gene is TRBJ1-2, the V gene TRBV7-2, with 7 nucleotides matching TRBD1. The V segment lost 2 bases and the J segment 4 bases; nucleotides outside the gene matches: 4. Germline V gene data show CDR1 as SGHTA and CDR2 as FQGNSA. This CDR3 region has 14 residues. The CDR3 region is CASSLPGTAYGYTF. In DNA, the CDR3 is TGTGCCAGCAGCTTACCCGGGACAGCCTATGGCTACACCTTC.

The rearrangement uses TRBV5-1 and TRBJ2-5, with TRBD1 identical over 7 bases. The ends lost 0 bases at V and 2 bases at J; junction bases unmatched: 7. The V gene's germline CDR1 is SGHRS and CDR2 YFSETQ. The CDR3 has 16 amino acids. CDR3 sequence reads: CASSLVIDREQETQYF. Here the CDR3 DNA reads TGCGCCAGCAGCTTGGTGATCGACAGGGAACAAGAGACCCAGTACTTC.

V is TRBV6-1 and J is TRBJ1-2; D perhaps matches TRBD1 (6 bases). CDR3 length: 12 amino acids. Germline V gene lookup returns CDR1 MNHNS and CDR2 SASEGT. V was trimmed by 6 bases and J by 7 bases, leaving 12 bases between them. The CDR3 is CASSPQGSGYTF. In nucleotides, the CDR3 is TGTGCCAGCAGCCCACAGGGATCTGGCTACACCTTC.